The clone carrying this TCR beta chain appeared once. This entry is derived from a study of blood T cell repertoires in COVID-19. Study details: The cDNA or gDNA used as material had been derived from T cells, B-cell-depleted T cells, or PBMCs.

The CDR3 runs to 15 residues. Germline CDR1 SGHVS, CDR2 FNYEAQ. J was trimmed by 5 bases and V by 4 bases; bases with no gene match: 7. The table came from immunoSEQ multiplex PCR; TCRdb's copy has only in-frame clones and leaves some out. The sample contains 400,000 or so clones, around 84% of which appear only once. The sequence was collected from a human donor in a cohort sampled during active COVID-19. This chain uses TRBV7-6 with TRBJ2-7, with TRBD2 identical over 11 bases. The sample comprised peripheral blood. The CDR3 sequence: CASSSSTSGIHEQYF. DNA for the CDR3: TGTGCCAGCAGCTCCTCGACTAGCGGGATCCACGAGCAGTACTTC.